In this sample, the clone carrying this T cell receptor beta chain turned up once. The V gene end was trimmed by 4 bases and the J gene end by 3 bases; junction bases not matched to a gene: 4. Germline CDR1 is SGHVS and CDR2 is FNYEAQ. The CDR3 consists of 14 residues. Profiled with immunoSEQ multiplex PCR; TCRdb holds only in-frame clones, not every one. The sample lists roughly 14,000 clones, roughly 83% seen once, with approximately 13% in the top ten. The data are from a study of technical replicates of blood from a handful of donors. The chain is built from TRBV7-6 and TRBJ2-7; 9 bases are a match to TRBD1. The source is a human donor in good health. Sequencing input: PBMCs. Here the CDR3 reads CASSSGQGGYEQYF. The DNA for the CDR3 is TGTGCCAGCAGCTCGGGACAGGGAGGCTACGAGCAGTACTTC.